These 9 T cell receptor beta chains were sequenced from one sample in a study of T cell responses to AZD1222 COVID-19 vaccine. The method was immunoSEQ multiplex PCR; TCRdb's version includes in-frame clones alone and lacks a portion of them. The sample has 100,000 to 150,000 clones; about 92% are singletons. The sample was peripheral blood, taken 28 days after the second AZD1222 dose. The receptors originated from an adult who received the AZD1222 COVID-19 vaccine.

This chain links TRBV27 with TRBJ1-1; 11 bases are a match to TRBD1. The CDR3 has 12 residues. The J segment lost 11 bases and the V segment lost 6 bases, leaving 5 bases of the junction unmatched. In germline, CDR1 is MNHEY, CDR2 SMNVEV (reference sequence). The chain's CDR3 is CASSRGTGGAFF. The CDR3 DNA is TGTGCCAGCAGCCGGGGGACAGGGGGGGCTTTCTTT.

The chain uses TRBV9 and TRBJ1-1, with a possible D match to TRBD1 (5 bases). The CDR3 runs 13 residues. In germline, CDR1 is SGDLS, CDR2 YYNGEE. Trimming took 0 bases from V and 4 from J, leaving 7 bases between them. The CDR3 DNA reads TGTGCCAGCAGCGTAGCAGGGAGCACTGAAGCTTTCTTT. Translating gives CASSVAGSTEAFF. Full variable domain (rest looked up from reference TRBV9 and TRBJ1-1): DSGVTQTPKHLITATGQRVTLRCSPRSGDLSVYWYQQSLDQGLQFLIQYYNGEERAKGNILERFSAQQFPDLHSELNLSSLELGDSALYFCASSVAGSTEAFFGQGTRLTVV.

This chain connects TRBV5-1 to TRBJ1-1; D gene ambiguous. Germline CDR1 and CDR2: SGHRS and YFSETQ. The V and J ends lost 0 bases and 2 bases respectively, with 5 bases between them. This CDR3 comprises 13 residues. The CDR3 DNA is TGCGCCAGCAGCTTGGTGATTAACACTGAAGCTTTCTTT. Translating gives CASSLVINTEAFF. Looking up the rest from reference TRBV5-1 and TRBJ1-1 gives the full variable domain: KAGVTQTPRYLIKTRGQQVTLSCSPISGHRSVSWYQQTPGQGLQFLFEYFSETQRNKGNFPGRFSGRQFSNSRSEMNVSTLELGDSALYLCASSLVINTEAFFGQGTRLTVV.

V gene TRBV19 combines with J gene TRBJ1-6; no firm D call. Per germline, CDR1 LNHDA and CDR2 SQIVND (reference sequence). The CDR3 contains 15 residues. V was cut by 2 bases and J by 5 bases, with 10 bases left in between. CDR3: CASSISTRNNSPLHF. The CDR3 bases are TGTGCCAGTAGTATATCCACAAGGAATAATTCACCCCTCCACTTT.

This clone has a single count. This CDR3 reads CASSLDGQGRNQPQHF. The CDR3 DNA reads as TGTGCCAGCAGCTTAGACGGACAGGGCCGGAATCAGCCCCAGCATTTT. This sequence joins TRBV7-9 and TRBJ1-5, with 8 bases identical to TRBD1. Germline-derived CDR1 and CDR2 are SEHNR and FQNEAQ (reference sequence). The CDR3 contains 16 residues. Trimming removed 1 base from V and 4 bases from J; junction bases left unmatched: 6.

The chain uses TRBV6-2 or TRBV6-3 and TRBJ1-6; maybe TRBD1 (6 bases). Germline V lookup: CDR1 MNHEY, CDR2 SVGEGT. The CDR3 has 14 amino acids. V was trimmed by 5 bases and J by 8 bases, leaving 13 bases between them. The CDR3 protein is CASSGARGHSPLHF. The CDR3 coding sequence is TGTGCCAGCAGTGGGGCCAGGGGACATTCACCCCTCCACTTT.

The V call is TRBV2, the J call TRBJ1-3; D gene uncertain. CDR3 size: 12 residues. Trimming cost V 5 bases and J 2 bases, with 4 bases left between them. Germline CDR1 reads SNHLY; CDR2 reads FYNNEI. CDR3 sequence: CASSYTGNTIYF. In nucleotides, the CDR3 is TGTGCCAGCAGTTATACTGGAAACACCATATATTTT.

The J gene is TRBJ1-2, the V gene TRBV28; D gene ambiguous. Germline values: CDR1 MDHEN, CDR2 SYDVKM. The ends were cut back, 5 bases at V and 0 bases at J, with 19 bases in the middle. The CDR3 has 17 amino acids. The CDR3 DNA sequence: TGTGCCAGCAGTACCTACGGTGAGGTGGGAGCTAACTATGGCTACACCTTC. Translated, it gives CASSTYGEVGANYGYTF.

This rearrangement joins TRBV28 to TRBJ1-6; a weak D match, TRBD1 (6 bases). Trimming removed 4 bases at V and 4 bases at J, with 8 bases between. CDR3 length: 14 residues. CDR1 and CDR2 (germline): MDHEN, SYDVKM. CDR3 amino acids: CASSWTDYNSPLHF. As DNA, the CDR3 is TGTGCCAGCAGTTGGACAGATTATAATTCACCCCTCCACTTT. Variable domain in full (rest from reference TRBV28 and TRBJ1-6): DVKVTQSSRYLVKRTGEKVFLECVQDMDHENMFWYRQDPGLGLRLIYFSYDVKMKEKGDIPEGYSVSREKKERFSLILESASTNQTSMYLCASSWTDYNSPLHFGNGTRLTVT.